These 23 T cell receptor beta chains share one sample of origin, sequenced in a study of shared clonotypes between healthy human individuals (dated by TCRdb to the early 2020s). Library preparation employed the immunoSEQ multiplex PCR assay. TCRdb took this table from immuneACCESS and kept in-frame rearrangements with V and J called. Such tables lack part of the clones; where checked against another copy, unresolved V genes explain under half of the gap, and the rest is unexplained. This sample comprises 2 million to 3 million clones, around nine tenths of them detected only once. Roughly 0.13% of the sample is in the top ten clones. Material: naive CD4+ T cells sorted from blood. This specimen's cell subset or site label, per the study, means: CD45RA+ positively selected. These receptors originate from a man between 18 and 35 years old in good health.

This clone was observed once. CDR3 loop: CASAWPERGTNTEAFF. The CDR3 nucleotides are TGTGCTAGTGCCTGGCCGGAGAGGGGAACGAACACTGAAGCTTTCTTT. The chain employs TRBV12-5 and TRBJ1-1; tentative D call: TRBD1 (5 bases). V lost 7 bases to trimming and J lost 1 base, with 19 bases between them. CDR3 length: 16 amino acids. Looked up from germline, CDR1 is LGHNT and CDR2 is FRNRAP.

V and J are TRBV9 and TRBJ1-3; 7 nucleotides agree with TRBD1. The CDR3 length is 16 residues. Germline lookup yields CDR1 SGDLS and CDR2 YYNGEE. Losses at the gene ends were 0 bases for V and 0 bases for J; bases not matched to a gene: 3. The CDR3 nucleotides are TGTGCCAGCAGCGTAGGACAGGGATACTCTGGAAACACCATATATTTT. It translates to CASSVGQGYSGNTIYF.

The chain is built from TRBV4-3 and TRBJ2-5; TRBD2 agrees at 12 bases. This CDR3 region has 19 residues. In germline, CDR1 is LGHNA, CDR2 YSLEER. V dropped 0 bases and J dropped 3; count of bases not matched to a gene: 11. The CDR3 loop reads CASSQEKARLAGEEETQYF. The CDR3 DNA reads TGCGCCAGCAGCCAAGAAAAGGCAAGACTAGCGGGAGAAGAAGAGACCCAGTACTTC.

The gene calls are TRBV19 and TRBJ2-6; TRBD2 might be the D (6 bases). Germline V gene sequence: CDR1 LNHDA, CDR2 SQIVND (reference sequence). The V end was cut by 3 bases, the J end by 0 bases, with 12 bases between. The CDR3 is 17 amino acids. CDR3 protein: CASSIRQGGSGANVLTF. The CDR3 coding sequence is TGTGCCAGTAGTATTAGGCAGGGAGGCTCTGGGGCCAACGTCCTGACTTTC.

The genes are TRBV5-1 and TRBJ2-1; 8 bases line up with TRBD2. Germline-derived CDR1 and CDR2 are SGHRS and YFSETQ. The CDR3 covers 15 residues. The ends lost 0 bases at V and 6 bases at J; junction bases unmatched: 5. The CDR3 DNA is TGCGCCAGCAGCTTGGGCCCAGCGGGAGTCAATGAGCAGTTCTTC. Its protein product is CASSLGPAGVNEQFF.

The genes are TRBV5-4 and TRBJ2-2; 8 positions match TRBD1. V gave up 5 bases and J gave up 0 bases; unmatched junction bases: 3. From germline, CDR1 is SGHNT and CDR2 YYREEE (reference sequence). The CDR3 extends over 15 amino acids. CDR3 nucleotides: TGTGCCAGCAGGTCGGGACAGGCGAACACCGGGGAGCTGTTTTTT. Its translation is CASRSGQANTGELFF.

The chain has TRBV19 and TRBJ1-6; tentatively, D is TRBD1 (6 bases). Between the trimmed V and J ends, which lost 6 bases and 5 bases, there was a span of 14 bases. The germline V gene encodes CDR1 LNHDA and CDR2 SQIVND (reference sequence). The CDR3 length is 15 residues. In nucleotides, the CDR3 is TGTGCCAGTAGCACTGAAACAGGGCATAATTCACCCCTCCACTTT. This sequence encodes CASSTETGHNSPLHF. Looking up the rest from reference TRBV19 and TRBJ1-6 gives the full variable domain: DGGITQSPKYLFRKEGQNVTLSCEQNLNHDAMYWYRQDPGQGLRLIYYSQIVNDFQKGDIAEGYSVSREKKESFPLTVTSAQKNPTAFYLCASSTETGHNSPLHFGNGTRLTVT.

This clone was counted between two and nine times. This chain uses TRBV10-3 with TRBJ1-2, with TRBD1 matching 12 bases. Unmatched junction bases numbered 6, after V lost 6 bases and J lost 7 bases. Per germline, CDR1 ENHRY and CDR2 SYGVKD. This CDR3 contains 14 residues. This CDR3 is CAIRTGQGARGYTF. The CDR3 region has the DNA TGTGCCATCAGGACGGGACAGGGGGCGCGTGGCTACACCTTC.

The rearrangement links TRBV30 to TRBJ2-5; D is possibly TRBD2 (7 bases). This CDR3 has 15 residues. CDR1 and CDR2 from the germline V gene are GTSNPN and SVGIG (reference sequence). V lost 3 bases to trimming and J lost 2 bases, with 16 bases between them. In DNA, the CDR3 is TGTGCCTGGAGACCCGGGGGGCAGTTTCAAGAGACCCAGTACTTC. Translating it yields CAWRPGGQFQETQYF.

J is TRBJ1-2 and V is TRBV5-6, with 9 nucleotides matching TRBD1. This CDR3 contains 15 residues. The V gene end was trimmed by 4 bases and the J gene end by 4 bases; junction bases not matched to a gene: 8. Germline V gives CDR1 SGHDT, CDR2 YYEEEE. DNA for the CDR3: TGTGCCAGCAGCAACCGGGACAGGGTGACCTATGGCTACACCTTC. The encoded protein is CASSNRDRVTYGYTF.

V usage is TRBV6-1 and J usage is TRBJ2-3; 10 positions match TRBD2. The CDR3 is 14 amino acids. The junction had 3 bases not matched to a gene; V was cut back by 4 bases and J by 5 bases. Germline lookup yields CDR1 MNHNS and CDR2 SASEGT. The CDR3 spells CASSAGTSVDTQYF. CDR3 in DNA: TGTGCCAGCAGTGCCGGGACTAGCGTAGATACGCAGTATTTT.

There are a few counts of this clone. The chain links TRBV7-9 to TRBJ1-2; no reliable D call. From germline, CDR1 is SEHNR and CDR2 FQNEAQ (reference sequence). V lost 5 bases and J lost 5, with 18 bases in between. The CDR3 consists of 15 residues. CDR3 DNA sequence: TGTGCCAGCAGCCTCGGACGAGGGCCAGTTTATGGCTACACCTTC. This gives the protein CASSLGRGPVYGYTF.

V usage is TRBV13 and J usage is TRBJ2-1; 11 nucleotides line up with TRBD2. Germline values: CDR1 PRHDT, CDR2 FYEKMQ (reference sequence). The CDR3 totals 18 residues. Trimming at V came to 3 bases and at J to 7 bases, leaving 14 bases not matched to a gene. CDR3 bases: TGTGCCAGCAGCTTCGGGGTTAGCGGGAGGGCCAGGAAGAATGAGCAGTTCTTC. Residues: CASSFGVSGRARKNEQFF.

This clone was seen only once. The chain links TRBV5-1 to TRBJ2-1, with 14 nucleotides matching TRBD2. The V and J ends lost 4 bases and 6 bases, in that order; junction bases with no gene match: 6. In germline, CDR1 is SGHRS, CDR2 YFSETQ. The CDR3 extends over 16 amino acids. CDR3 sequence reads: CASSRPTSGRANEQFF. DNA of the CDR3: TGCGCCAGCAGCCGCCCGACTAGCGGGAGGGCCAATGAGCAGTTCTTC.

CDR3 protein: CASSAGAGNTGELFF. The CDR3 coding sequence is TGTGCCAGCAGCGCTGGGGCAGGGAACACCGGGGAGCTGTTTTTT. The chain links TRBV9 to TRBJ2-2; possible D gene TRBD1, 5 bases. V was cut by 3 bases and J by 1 base, with 10 bases left in between. The length of the CDR3 is 15 residues. The V gene's germline CDR1 is SGDLS and CDR2 YYNGEE.

The chain has TRBV28 and TRBJ1-2, with 7 nucleotides matching TRBD1. The CDR3 runs to 16 residues. V dropped 6 bases and J dropped 5; count of bases not matched to a gene: 15. The germline gives CDR1 MDHEN, CDR2 SYDVKM. DNA of the CDR3: TGTGCCAGCAGGTCCCCGGGACAGTCGATAGAGTATGGCTACACCTTC. It encodes CASRSPGQSIEYGYTF.

This clone was seen a single time. The chain couples TRBV6-1 to TRBJ2-5, with TRBD2 as a possible D gene (6 bases). Trimming removed 6 bases at V and 5 bases at J, with 10 bases between. This CDR3 region has 12 residues. Germline V gene sequence: CDR1 MNHNS, CDR2 SASEGT. Written as DNA, the CDR3 is TGTGCCAGCAGCCTGGCGGGGGAGACCCAGTACTTC. As protein: CASSLAGETQYF.

This chain joins TRBV7-2 and TRBJ1-5; no firm D call. This CDR3 is 13 amino acids long. Germline loops: CDR1 SGHTA, CDR2 FQGNSA. With 4 bases removed from V and 6 bases from J, the gap between germline ends came to 10 bases. CDR3 DNA sequence: TGTGCCAGCAGCTCGACGGTGGGTCAGCCCCAGCATTTT. Translation gives CASSSTVGQPQHF.

The chain carries TRBV4-2 and TRBJ2-7; D is undetermined. Trimming stripped 3 bases from V and 4 bases from J, with 10 bases between. Germline loops: CDR1 LGHNA, CDR2 YNFKEQ. The CDR3 runs to 13 residues. The CDR3 coding sequence is TGTGCCAGCAGCCAGGAGACGGATTACGAGCAGTACTTC. Translation: CASSQETDYEQYF.

V gene TRBV6-1 combines with J gene TRBJ2-3; either TRBD1 or TRBD2 may fit D (5 bases each). The CDR3 has 14 amino acids. Germline values: CDR1 MNHNS, CDR2 SASEGT. Trimming took off 6 bases at V and 3 bases at J, with 13 bases between the two ends. CDR3 amino acids: CASRIAEGTDTQYF. CDR3 DNA sequence: TGTGCCAGCAGGATAGCAGAGGGGACAGATACGCAGTATTTT.

The rearrangement uses TRBV11-2 and TRBJ2-6; 7 positions agree with TRBD1. CDR1 and CDR2 from the germline V gene are SGHAT and FQNNGV. The CDR3 has 19 residues. V gave up 4 bases and J gave up 0 bases; unmatched junction bases: 12. The CDR3 here is CASSSPRRQGASGANVLTF. In DNA form, the CDR3 reads TGTGCCAGCAGCTCACCGAGGCGACAGGGAGCCTCTGGGGCCAACGTCCTGACTTTC.

Points on this clone: Other nucleotide sequences from this sample produce the same CDR3. This sequence joins TRBV5-1 and TRBJ2-1; 8 bases align to TRBD1. CDR1 is SGHRS, CDR2 YFSETQ, per germline. The J segment lost 5 bases and the V segment lost 2 bases, leaving 3 bases of the junction unmatched. CDR3 size: 14 residues. Here the CDR3 DNA reads TGCGCCAGCAGCTTCGGGACAGGAGACAATGAGCAGTTCTTC. Translation: CASSFGTGDNEQFF.

The gene calls are TRBV27 and TRBJ1-1, with a weak D call TRBD1 (5 bases). The CDR3 consists of 15 residues. Germline V CDR1 and CDR2: MNHEY, SMNVEV (reference sequence). With 6 bases removed from V and 1 base from J, the gap between germline ends came to 15 bases. The CDR3 here is CASRLQQVTNTEAFF. Here the CDR3 DNA reads TGTGCCAGCAGACTACAACAGGTGACGAACACTGAAGCTTTCTTT.